This T cell receptor beta chain came from a study of blood T cell repertoires in COVID-19 (TCRdb year 2020). The study in broad terms: The collaborator samples originated in the United States, Italy and Spain and spanned the acute and convalescent phases of COVID-19. The prospective study material was composed of cDNA or gDNA derived from T cells, B-cell-depleted T cells, or PBMCs. Subjects who had been exposed to COVID-19, were actively infected with it, or had recovered from it provided the deeply sampled blood TCRbeta repertoires that made up the dataset. The repertoires were made available in a free public database intended to serve as a resource for research on the immune response to SARS-CoV-2. Samples came from the ongoing ImmuneRACE study (first 160 participants) plus 1,254 subjects from 6 global collaborators. A de-identified subject ID, COVID-19 status, age in years and sex were almost always included in the sample metadata. Where HLA class I and class II types were available, the types were taken from metadata supplied by the sample provider, not from assay-based typing.

Sequences LNHDA (CDR1) and SQIVND (CDR2) are obtained from the germline V gene (reference sequence). Cut back by 4 bases and 0 bases, the V and J ends lie 16 bases apart. The CDR3 goes from the cysteine to the phenylalanine over 17 residues. Only the CDR3 DNA stays, 51 bases, in frame from base 1. General conclusions and limits of the study: How much clinical and demographic metadata was included differed by source and by participant, and the metadata was provided uncurated.

Samples from volunteer blood donors who had recovered from COVID-19 were contributed by a second Seattle source. Whole blood was collected in K2EDTA tubes by collaborating institutions according to the institutions' own protocols. For TCRbeta analysis, collaborators shipped samples as frozen whole blood, isolated PBMCs, or DNA extracted from either of those sample types. Regarding this clone: Its antigen target is currently unknown. No base quality information exists; no much larger clone differs at one position.

The immunoSEQ Assay, a bias-controlled multiplex PCR, was used to amplify TCRbeta CDR3 regions from genomic DNA. The authors' pipeline ran thus. The number of nucleated cells in each sample was estimated from the amplification of reference gene primers within the assay. To quantify the absolute abundance of each unique TCRbeta CDR3 rearrangement, sequence reads were collapsed and filtered. For each sample, productive Simpson clonality was calculated as the square root of Simpson's diversity index across productive rearrangements. Drawn from immuneACCESS, this table holds only the in-frame rearrangements with V and J called that TCRdb kept. Clones are partly lost; checked studies trace under half to an unresolved V gene and leave the rest unexplained. The V and J calls and clone size come from that table; D and trimming were worked out from the DNA. The table for this sample lists 270,000 or so clones; 83% of them were counted only once. Roughly a tenth of the sample is in the top ten clones.

The receptor was derived from a woman aged 45 to 65 who had recovered from COVID-19. Source material: peripheral blood. The chain is encoded by TRBV19 joined to TRBJ1-5, and TRBD1 may be the D gene, going by 6 matching bases. This receptor carries the CDR3 CASSTWGGRYSNQPQHF. Read as DNA, the sequence is TGTGCCAGTAGTACCTGGGGGGGGCGTTATAGCAATCAGCCCCAGCATTTT.